These 25 T cell receptor beta chains originate from one sample sequenced in a study of cytomegalovirus exposure and HLA in healthy donors. With 60 Vbeta and 13 Jbeta primers, the PCR was carried out. Clones were read by immunoSEQ multiplex PCR, and TCRdb kept only the in-frame ones, dropping some. This sample has approximately 150,000 clones, with 80% found just once. Specimen: PBMCs. The receptors derive from a woman aged 40 to 55 in good health and CMV-seronegative.

In its sample, this clone was seen once. The gene calls are TRBV27 and TRBJ2-7; 8 bases are a match to TRBD2. Looked up from germline, CDR1 is MNHEY and CDR2 is SMNVEV (reference sequence). After removal of 2 bases from V and 5 bases from J, the junction contained 5 bases not matched to a gene. This CDR3 is 14 amino acids long. The CDR3 coding sequence is TGTGCCAGCAGTTTAACCGGACTAGCTAACGAGCAGTACTTC. This sequence encodes CASSLTGLANEQYF.

The V and J genes are TRBV18 and TRBJ2-3; D may be TRBD1 (5 bases). V was trimmed by 1 base and J by 1 base, leaving 9 bases between them. This CDR3 contains 15 residues. Germline V CDR1 and CDR2: KGHSH, LQKENI. CDR3: CASSPLGARTDTQYF. In nucleotides, the CDR3 is TGTGCCAGCTCACCACTTGGGGCCCGCACAGATACGCAGTATTTT.

On this clone: One junction end does not reproduce the germline sequence, and a read error may be involved. The V and J genes are TRBV7-9 and TRBJ2-6; TRBD2 matches 11 bases. The CDR3 extends over 18 amino acids. Germline values: CDR1 SEHNR, CDR2 FQNEAQ (reference sequence). For the CDR3, the DNA is TGTGCCAGCAGCTCCACCATAGCGGGGGGGCCTGGGGCCAACGGCCTGACTTTC. This codes for CASSSTIAGGPGANGLTF.

The genes are TRBV7-9 and TRBJ2-7, with 8 positions matching TRBD1. Trimming removed 4 bases from V and 5 bases from J; junction bases left unmatched: 10. The CDR3 has 15 residues. Germline CDR1 is SEHNR and CDR2 is FQNEAQ (reference sequence). CDR3 in DNA: TGTGCCAGCAGCTCTAGGACAGGGCAAGTTCACGAGCAGTACTTC. This translates into CASSSRTGQVHEQYF.

The chain couples TRBV7-6 to TRBJ1-3; no reliable D call. Germline CDR1 is SGHVS and CDR2 is FNYEAQ. Deletions cut 2 bases from V and 0 bases from J, with 20 bases between. The CDR3 is made up of 19 amino acids. In DNA, the CDR3 is TGTGCCAGCAGCTTAAATCATGGTTATTACAGTTCCTCTGGAAACACCATATATTTT. Residues: CASSLNHGYYSSSGNTIYF.

To note about this clone: Other DNA sequences in the same sample also yield this CDR3. The chain has TRBV7-6 and TRBJ1-1; the match to TRBD1 covers 7 bases. CDR3 length equals 14 residues. V gave up 1 base and J gave up 1 base; unmatched junction bases: 0. Per the germline V gene, CDR1 is SGHVS and CDR2 is FNYEAQ. The CDR3 nucleotides read TGTGCCAGCAGCTTAGGGACAGGGAACACTGAAGCTTTCTTT. Translated, it gives CASSLGTGNTEAFF.

This chain links TRBV10-3 with TRBJ1-1; D is unresolved. Germline CDR1 reads ENHRY; CDR2 reads SYGVKD. V gave up 0 bases and J gave up 0 bases, with 14 bases separating them. The CDR3 contains 17 residues. CDR3 DNA: TGTGCCATCAGTGAGTCAGCCGCACGGGGTTTGAACACTGAAGCTTTCTTT. Amino acids: CAISESAARGLNTEAFF.

The chain recombines TRBV10-3 with TRBJ1-3; 9 nucleotides agree with TRBD1. The V segment lost 8 bases and the J segment 0 bases; nucleotides outside the gene matches: 2. The CDR3 contains 14 residues. CDR1 ENHRY and CDR2 SYGVKD come from the germline V gene. The CDR3 here is CAIGDRDSGNTIYF. CDR3 coding DNA: TGTGCCATCGGGGACAGGGACTCTGGAAACACCATATATTTT.

In regard to this clone: Mismatch with germline at one junction end may stem from a read error. The chain is built from TRBV7-9 and TRBJ2-1, with 7 bases identical to TRBD1. Germline V gene data show CDR1 as SEHNR and CDR2 as FQNEAQ (reference sequence). This CDR3 comprises 17 residues. The CDR3 DNA sequence: TGTTCCAGCAGCTTAGAGGTCTGGGACAGTGATTCCAATGAGCAGTTCTTC. This codes for CSSSLEVWDSDSNEQFF. Using reference TRBV7-9 and TRBJ2-1 for the parts outside the CDR3, the full variable domain is DTGVSQNPRHKITKRGQNVTFRCDPISEHNRLYWYRQTLGQGPEFLTYFQNEAQLEKSRLLSDRFSAERPKGSFSTLEIQRTEQGDSAMYLCSSSLEVWDSDSNEQFFGPGTRLTVL.

A single count supports this clone. The V gene is TRBV7-9, the J gene TRBJ2-7; 12 positions match TRBD2. The CDR3 runs 15 residues. V shed 5 bases and J 1 base; nucleotides not matched to a gene: 3. Germline CDR1 and CDR2: SEHNR and FQNEAQ (reference sequence). CDR3 in amino acids: CASSPGLAGSYEQYF. The CDR3, as DNA: TGTGCCAGCAGCCCCGGACTAGCGGGGTCCTACGAGCAGTACTTC. The full variable domain, its missing parts supplied by reference TRBV7-9 and TRBJ2-7, is DTGVSQNPRHKITKRGQNVTFRCDPISEHNRLYWYRQTLGQGPEFLTYFQNEAQLEKSRLLSDRFSAERPKGSFSTLEIQRTEQGDSAMYLCASSPGLAGSYEQYFGPGTRLTVT.

This clone was picked up one time. This chain links TRBV19 with TRBJ1-6; 7 bases align to TRBD1. CDR3 length equals 14 residues. The V gene end was trimmed by 6 bases and the J gene end by 7 bases; junction bases not matched to a gene: 6. Per germline, CDR1 LNHDA and CDR2 SQIVND (reference sequence). The CDR3 protein is CASSLGTENSPLHF. Written as DNA, the CDR3 is TGTGCCAGTAGCCTGGGGACAGAGAATTCACCCCTCCACTTT.

This sequence joins TRBV27 and TRBJ2-3, with 7 bases identical to TRBD2. The J segment lost 5 bases and the V segment lost 6 bases, leaving 8 bases of the junction unmatched. Germline-derived CDR1 and CDR2 are MNHEY and SMNVEV (reference sequence). The CDR3 runs 14 residues. The CDR3 spells CASSRREERDTQYF. CDR3 nucleotides: TGTGCCAGCAGCCGACGGGAGGAGAGAGATACGCAGTATTTT.

This chain connects TRBV6-1 to TRBJ2-2, with 9 bases fitting TRBD2. The CDR3 contains 17 residues. Germline V lookup: CDR1 MNHNS, CDR2 SASEGT. V was clipped by 0 bases and J by 3 bases; unmatched bases: 5. Here the CDR3 DNA reads TGTGCCAGCAGTGAAGCTTGGCTAGCGGGATACACCGGGGAGCTGTTTTTT. Its translation is CASSEAWLAGYTGELFF.

V usage is TRBV4-2 and J usage is TRBJ2-1; a weak D match, TRBD2 (5 bases). The CDR3 loop spans 15 amino acids. CDR1 LGHNA and CDR2 YNFKEQ come from the germline V gene. Trimming cost V 0 bases and J 5 bases, with 11 bases left between them. Here the CDR3 DNA reads TGTGCCAGCAGCCAAGATCTGGGAGCCCACAATGAGCAGTTCTTC. Translated, it gives CASSQDLGAHNEQFF.

The rearrangement uses TRBV28 and TRBJ1-2; a weak D match, TRBD1 (5 bases). Trimming removed 3 bases at V and 8 bases at J, with 10 bases between. The V gene's germline CDR1 is MDHEN and CDR2 SYDVKM. The CDR3 loop spans 12 amino acids. The CDR3 bases are TGTGCCAGCAGTTTGGGGCTTGGGGGCTACACCTTC. Protein product: CASSLGLGGYTF.

The chain couples TRBV5-5 to TRBJ2-3, with D maybe TRBD2 (5 bases). Germline-derived CDR1 and CDR2 are SGHKS and YYEKEE (reference sequence). There are 13 residues in the CDR3. Trimming took off 2 bases at V and 5 bases at J, with 9 bases between the two ends. The CDR3 sequence: CASSFSGGDTQYF. As DNA, the CDR3 is TGTGCCAGCAGCTTTTCAGGAGGAGATACGCAGTATTTT.

The chain recombines TRBV5-1 with TRBJ2-4; a weak D match, TRBD1 (6 bases). In germline, CDR1 is SGHRS, CDR2 YFSETQ. V lost 4 bases to trimming and J lost 0 bases, with 20 bases between them. CDR3 length: 18 residues. CDR3: CASSQAGTTSIAKNIQYF. For the CDR3, the DNA is TGCGCCAGCAGCCAGGCAGGGACAACCTCTATAGCCAAAAACATTCAGTACTTC. Based on the CDR3 plus reference TRBV5-1 and TRBJ2-4, the full variable domain is KAGVTQTPRYLIKTRGQQVTLSCSPISGHRSVSWYQQTPGQGLQFLFEYFSETQRNKGNFPGRFSGRQFSNSRSEMNVSTLELGDSALYLCASSQAGTTSIAKNIQYFGAGTRLSVL.

The chain uses TRBV6-6 and TRBJ2-7, with 10 nucleotides matching TRBD2. This CDR3 region has 15 residues. The germline V gene encodes CDR1 MNHNY and CDR2 SVGAGI (reference sequence). Trimming cost V 2 bases and J 4 bases; bases outside gene matches: 5. DNA for the CDR3: TGTGCCAGCAGTTACGGGCTAGCGGGAGAATACGAGCAGTACTTC. Its protein is CASSYGLAGEYEQYF.

The chain joins TRBV7-9 to TRBJ1-2; D is unclear. Germline V lookup: CDR1 SEHNR, CDR2 FQNEAQ (reference sequence). V was trimmed by 3 bases and J by 6 bases, leaving 11 bases between them. The CDR3 totals 13 residues. In DNA form, the CDR3 reads TGTGCCAGCAGCTTGGGGAGAGGGCATGGCTACACCTTC. Its translation is CASSLGRGHGYTF.

The rearrangement uses TRBV4-3 and TRBJ1-2, with TRBD1 as a possible D gene (5 bases). This CDR3 has 15 amino acids. The V gene lost 3 bases and the J gene lost 7 bases, with 18 bases spanning the gap. Germline CDR1 is LGHNA and CDR2 is YSLEER. CDR3 nucleotide sequence: TGCGCCAGCAGCCAGGTAGAAGGGGTCGTTGGTGGCTACACCTTC. Its translation is CASSQVEGVVGGYTF.

The rearrangement uses TRBV7-3 and TRBJ2-6, with 8 bases that match TRBD1. V lost 5 bases and J lost 3; bases outside the gene matches: 18. This CDR3 is 20 amino acids long. Per the germline V gene, CDR1 is SGHTA and CDR2 is FQGTGA. The CDR3 DNA is TGTGCCAGCAGCCCTGGGACAGGAGGGGGTCTTCGGGTTGGGGCCAACGTCCTGACTTTC. This gives the protein CASSPGTGGGLRVGANVLTF.

This clone has a handful of counts. The rearrangement links TRBV13 to TRBJ2-1; weak D call: TRBD2 (5 bases). The CDR3 runs to 14 residues. Germline V lookup: CDR1 PRHDT, CDR2 FYEKMQ (reference sequence). V was clipped by 5 bases and J by 4 bases, with 12 bases between them. CDR3 residues: CASSGSSTYNEQFF. The DNA of the CDR3 is TGTGCCAGCAGCGGGAGTTCTACGTACAATGAGCAGTTCTTC.

This chain links TRBV27 with TRBJ1-4; D possibly corresponds to TRBD1 (5 bases). Germline lookup yields CDR1 MNHEY and CDR2 SMNVEV (reference sequence). The CDR3 is 15 residues long. V was clipped by 6 bases and J by 7 bases, with 18 bases between them. In nucleotides, the CDR3 is TGTGCCAGCAGCTCAAGCGGGGCCCTCCCTGAAAAACTGTTTTTT. It codes for CASSSSGALPEKLFF.

This clone has just one count. The rearrangement joins TRBV6-5 to TRBJ1-5, with 9 nucleotides matching TRBD1. V shed 0 bases, J shed 6 bases, and the junction held 3 bases outside the gene matches. The CDR3 totals 15 residues. CDR1 and CDR2 (germline): MNHEY, SVGAGI. The DNA of the CDR3 is TGTGCCAGCAGTTACTCGACGACAGGGGGTCAGCCCCAGCATTTT. Protein product: CASSYSTTGGQPQHF.

This clone has only a few counts. This chain uses TRBV6-6 with TRBJ1-1; D possibly corresponds to TRBD1 (6 bases). With 10 bases removed from V and 2 bases from J, the gap between germline ends came to 14 bases. CDR3 length: 13 residues. Germline V gives CDR1 MNHNY, CDR2 SVGAGI (reference sequence). DNA of the CDR3: TGTGCCACTCATCGACAGGAAAACACTGAAGCTTTCTTT. Translation: CATHRQENTEAFF.